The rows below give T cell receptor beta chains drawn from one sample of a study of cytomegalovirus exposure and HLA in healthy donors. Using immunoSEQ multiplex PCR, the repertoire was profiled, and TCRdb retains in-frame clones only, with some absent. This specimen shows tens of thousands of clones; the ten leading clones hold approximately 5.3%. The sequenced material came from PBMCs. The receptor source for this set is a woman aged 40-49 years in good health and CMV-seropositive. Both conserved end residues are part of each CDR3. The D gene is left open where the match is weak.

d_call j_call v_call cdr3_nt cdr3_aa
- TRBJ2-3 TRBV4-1 TGCGCCAGCAGCCTTAGGGGGAACTCTTACACAGATACGCAGTATTTT CASSLRGNSYTDTQYF
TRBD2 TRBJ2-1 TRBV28 TGTGCCAGCAGGCCGCCGGGACTAGCGGCCTCAAATGAGCAGTTCTTC CASRPPGLAASNEQFF
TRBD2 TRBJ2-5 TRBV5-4 TGTGCCAGCAGCTTGGGACTAGCCCTACAAGAGACCCAGTACTTC CASSLGLALQETQYF
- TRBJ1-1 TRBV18 TGTGCCAGCTCACCTAGGGGGGGAGACACTGAAGCTTTCTTT CASSPRGGDTEAFF
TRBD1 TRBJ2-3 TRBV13 TGTGCCAGCAGCTTCTCCTTTGGTAGGGGGCGGACAGATACGCAGTATTTT CASSFSFGRGRTDTQYF
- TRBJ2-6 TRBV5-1 TGCGCCAGCAGCCTGACAGCTGGGGCCAACGTCCTGACTTTC CASSLTAGANVLTF
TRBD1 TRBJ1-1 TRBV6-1 TGTGCCAGCAGTGAACTAGTGGGACAGGGGAACACTGAAGCTTTCTTT CASSELVGQGNTEAFF
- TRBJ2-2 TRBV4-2 TGTGCCAGCAGCAGCAAAGGGGAGGCCGGGGAGCTGTTTTTT CASSSKGEAGELFF
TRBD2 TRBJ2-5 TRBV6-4 TGTGCCAGCAGCCGACTAGCGGGAGAAGAGACCCAGTACTTC CASSRLAGEETQYF
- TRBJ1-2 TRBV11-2 TGTGCCAGCAGCTCAACAGGGAACGGCTACACCTTC CASSSTGNGYTF
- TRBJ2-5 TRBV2 TGTGCCAGCAGTGACCGGGGAGAGACCCAGTACTTC CASSDRGETQYF